One sample yielded the 3 T cell receptor beta chains listed below, sequenced in a study of cytotoxic CD8 clonotypes in ibrutinib-treated CLL. Data came from immunoSEQ multiplex PCR; TCRdb stores just in-frame clones and leaves some out. The data show roughly 200,000 clones, with 79% seen just once and more than 9.5% held by the top ten. This sample comprised PBMCs, obtained after 12 months of ibrutinib treatment. Source of these receptors: a human donor with chronic lymphocytic leukemia.

The V and J genes are TRBV9 and TRBJ2-1, with TRBD2 matching over 14 bases. Per germline, CDR1 SGDLS and CDR2 YYNGEE. The CDR3 extends over 17 amino acids. The V segment lost 1 base and the J segment 9 bases; nucleotides outside the gene matches: 9. In DNA form, the CDR3 reads TGTGCCAGCAGCGTATCTTGGACTAGCGGGGGGTTTAGTGAGCAGTTCTTC. This sequence encodes CASSVSWTSGGFSEQFF.

V and J are TRBV4-2 and TRBJ2-3; 9 nucleotides align to TRBD2. Per the germline V gene, CDR1 is LGHNA and CDR2 is YNFKEQ. This CDR3 is built from 18 residues. The V segment lost 1 base and the J segment 7 bases; nucleotides outside the gene matches: 15. The CDR3 coding sequence is TGTGCCAGCAGCCAAGGTGGTTTTCGGCGGGAGGGCCGACATACGCAGTATTTT. This gives the protein CASSQGGFRREGRHTQYF.

The rearrangement links TRBV18 to TRBJ2-3; 9 bases agree with TRBD2. The CDR3 consists of 15 residues. V was pared by 3 bases and J by 1 base, with 2 bases of the junction left unmatched. Germline CDR1 is KGHSH and CDR2 is LQKENI. CDR3 amino acids: CASSPIAGGTDTQYF. CDR3 DNA sequence: TGTGCCAGCTCACCCATAGCGGGGGGCACAGATACGCAGTATTTT.